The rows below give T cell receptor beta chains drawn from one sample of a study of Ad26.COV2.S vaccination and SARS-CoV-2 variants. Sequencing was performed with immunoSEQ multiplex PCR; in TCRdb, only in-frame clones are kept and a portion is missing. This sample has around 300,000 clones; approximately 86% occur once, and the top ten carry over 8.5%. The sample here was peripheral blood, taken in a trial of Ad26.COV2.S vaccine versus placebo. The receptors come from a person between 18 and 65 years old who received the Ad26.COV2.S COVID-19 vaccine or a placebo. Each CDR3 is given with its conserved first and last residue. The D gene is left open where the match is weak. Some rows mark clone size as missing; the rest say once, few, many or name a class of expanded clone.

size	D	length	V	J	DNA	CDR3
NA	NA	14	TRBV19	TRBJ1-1	TGTGCCAGCTCAGCGGGGGCGACTTACACTGAAGCTTTCTTT	CASSAGATYTEAFF
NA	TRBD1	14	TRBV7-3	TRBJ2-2	TGTGCCAGCAGCAAAGGACAGGGTAACGGGGAGCTGTTTTTT	CASSKGQGNGELFF
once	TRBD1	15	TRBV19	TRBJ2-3	TGTGCCAGTGGCGCCGGGACAGGGGAATCAGATACGCAGTATTTT	CASGAGTGESDTQYF
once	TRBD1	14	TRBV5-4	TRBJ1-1	TGTGCCAGCAGCCGACAGGGTCTTAACACTGAAGCTTTCTTT	CASSRQGLNTEAFF
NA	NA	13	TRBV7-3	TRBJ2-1	TGTGCCAGCAGCTTAGGCCCAAACAATGAGCAGTTCTTC	CASSLGPNNEQFF
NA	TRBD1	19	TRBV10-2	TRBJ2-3	TGCGCCAGCAGTTTTAACACTCGGGACAGGGGGCCACCCACAGATACGCAGTATTTT	CASSFNTRDRGPPTDTQYF
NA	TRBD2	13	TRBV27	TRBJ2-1	TGTGCCACCTCAAGCGGGAGGAGCAATGAGCAGTTCTTC	CATSSGRSNEQFF
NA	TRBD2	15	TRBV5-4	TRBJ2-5	TGTGCCAGCAGCTTGGGACTAGCGGTGGAAGAGACCCAGTACTTC	CASSLGLAVEETQYF
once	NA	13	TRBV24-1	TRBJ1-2	TGTGCCACCAGTGATTTGTGGGGGTTGGGCTACACCTTC	CATSDLWGLGYTF
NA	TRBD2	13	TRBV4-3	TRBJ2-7	TGCGCCAGCAGCCAGGGACTAGCCTACGAGCAGTACTTC	CASSQGLAYEQYF
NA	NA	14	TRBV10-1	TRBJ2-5	TGCGCCAGCAGTGAGTTCGGAGCGCAAGAGACCCAGTACTTC	CASSEFGAQETQYF
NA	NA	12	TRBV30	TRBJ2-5	TGTGCCTGGAGTGTCCCCTTTGAGACCCAGTACTTC	CAWSVPFETQYF
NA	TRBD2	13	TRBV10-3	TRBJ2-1	TGTGCCATTGAAGCGGGGGCCGACAATGAGCAGTTCTTC	CAIEAGADNEQFF
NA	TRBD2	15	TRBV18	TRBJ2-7	TGTGCCAGCTCAGAGGGACTACATCACTCCTACGAGCAGTACTTC	CASSEGLHHSYEQYF
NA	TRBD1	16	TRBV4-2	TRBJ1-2	TGTGCCAGCAGCCAACACCCGGGACAGGGGCACTATGGCTACACCTTC	CASSQHPGQGHYGYTF
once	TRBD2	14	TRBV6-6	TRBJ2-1	TGTGCCAGCAGAACTAGCGGGAGCAACAATGAGCAGTTCTTC	CASRTSGSNNEQFF
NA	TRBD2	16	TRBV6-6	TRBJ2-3	TGTGCCACTATTGGAGGGCGGGAGGGCCGCACAGATACGCAGTATTTT	CATIGGREGRTDTQYF
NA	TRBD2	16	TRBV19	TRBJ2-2	TGTGCCAGCGGGGGCAGGGGACTAGCGGGAGCCGGGGATCTGTTTTTT	CASGGRGLAGAGDLFF